Each of the 28 T cell receptor beta chains below was sequenced from the same sample in a study of T cells in localized non-small cell lung cancer. TCRdb's copy holds only in-frame clones and misses some; the assay was immunoSEQ multiplex PCR. The sample contains about 52,000 clones, approximately 86% of which appear only once. This material consisted of PBMCs, taken before any cancer treatment. Receptor source: a female donor with stage II lung adenocarcinoma.

The chain couples TRBV2 to TRBJ2-1, with 11 bases matching TRBD2. Looked up from germline, CDR1 is SNHLY and CDR2 is FYNNEI. V was clipped by 8 bases and J by 5 bases; unmatched bases: 5. The CDR3 has 14 amino acids. In DNA, the CDR3 is TGTGCCAGCTCCTATAGCGGGGGGGACAATGAGCAGTTCTTC. Residues: CASSYSGGDNEQFF.

The rearrangement uses TRBV6-6 and TRBJ2-2; 10 positions match TRBD2. CDR1 MNHNY and CDR2 SVGAGI come from the germline V gene (reference sequence). V dropped 5 bases and J dropped 4; count of bases not matched to a gene: 7. CDR3 length: 16 amino acids. The chain's CDR3 is CASSARLAGGTGELFF. CDR3 bases: TGTGCCAGCAGTGCAAGACTAGCGGGTGGCACCGGGGAGCTGTTTTTT.

The rearrangement uses TRBV4-1 and TRBJ1-2; tentative D call: TRBD1 (5 bases). Germline CDR1 and CDR2: MGHRA and YSYEKL. Trimming left V 5 bases short and J 4 bases short, with 14 bases between. The CDR3 runs 14 residues. Written as DNA, the CDR3 is TGCGCCAGCAGCTATCTTGGGGGAGGCTATGGCTACACCTTC. This gives the protein CASSYLGGGYGYTF.

The gene calls are TRBV2 and TRBJ1-5, with 10 positions matching TRBD1. CDR1 SNHLY and CDR2 FYNNEI come from the germline V gene. Unmatched junction bases numbered 8, after V lost 6 bases and J lost 0 bases. The CDR3 contains 17 residues. CDR3 protein: CASRAGTGAYSNQPQHF. The CDR3 nucleotides read TGTGCCAGCAGGGCCGGGACAGGGGCCTATAGCAATCAGCCCCAGCATTTT.

The chain employs TRBV29-1 and TRBJ2-5; D could derive from TRBD1 or TRBD2 (7 bases each). The V end was cut by 7 bases, the J end by 5 bases, with 14 bases between. Germline lookup yields CDR1 SQVTM and CDR2 ANQGSEA. The CDR3 covers 12 residues. The chain's CDR3 is CSAAQGGETQYF. The CDR3, as DNA: TGCAGCGCCGCCCAGGGGGGGGAGACCCAGTACTTC.

The rearrangement uses TRBV19 and TRBJ1-4, with D unclear. The V gene's germline CDR1 is LNHDA and CDR2 SQIVND (reference sequence). V was shortened by 4 bases and J by 14 bases, with 23 bases between the two germline ends. The CDR3 length is 15 residues. The DNA of the CDR3 is TGTGCCAGTAGTACCAATAAAGGACCGGGCCATATTCTGTTTTTT. This gives the protein CASSTNKGPGHILFF.

The chain has TRBV18 and TRBJ2-7; D is possibly TRBD1 (6 bases). The V end was cut by 2 bases, the J end by 0 bases, with 14 bases between. Germline loops: CDR1 KGHSH, CDR2 LQKENI. The CDR3 runs to 16 residues. The CDR3 loop is CASSPYGQPNSYEQYF. The DNA for the CDR3 is TGTGCCAGCTCACCATATGGACAGCCAAACTCCTACGAGCAGTACTTC.

J is TRBJ2-1 and V is TRBV6-5, with 8 bases aligning to TRBD2. The trim removed 6 bases at V and 10 bases at J, leaving 11 bases unmatched. The CDR3 runs to 14 residues. Germline lookup yields CDR1 MNHEY and CDR2 SVGAGI. In nucleotides, the CDR3 is TGTGCCAGCAGCGTTAACGGGGGGGCCGGCGAGCAGTTCTTC. It specifies CASSVNGGAGEQFF.

The rearrangement uses TRBV19 and TRBJ1-4, with a tentative D call TRBD1 (5 bases). V was shortened by 4 bases and J by 3 bases, with 9 bases between the two germline ends. The length of the CDR3 is 14 residues. Germline values: CDR1 LNHDA, CDR2 SQIVND (reference sequence). CDR3 in amino acids: CASSKGQSNEKLFF. CDR3 bases: TGTGCCAGTAGTAAGGGGCAGTCTAATGAAAAACTGTTTTTT.

This clone was recorded only once. The chain couples TRBV25-1 to TRBJ2-4; 10 bases match TRBD1. J was trimmed by 8 bases and V by 3 bases; bases with no gene match: 7. CDR1 is MGHDK, CDR2 SYGVNS, per germline. The CDR3 is 15 amino acids. The DNA of the CDR3 is TGTGCCAGCAGTGACTCCGGACAGGGGGTGGACATTCAGTACTTC. Its translation: CASSDSGQGVDIQYF.

To note about this clone: An end of the junction differs from the germline gene, which may be a read error. CDR3 in amino acids: CASSPWGGDTEAFF. DNA for the CDR3: TGTGCTAGCAGCCCCTGGGGGGGAGACACTGAAGCTTTCTTT. The chain recombines TRBV7-7 with TRBJ1-1; a weak D match, TRBD1 (5 bases). This CDR3 region has 14 residues. Germline V gives CDR1 SSHAT, CDR2 FNYEAQ (reference sequence).

This clone was detected only a few times. This rearrangement joins TRBV18 to TRBJ1-1, with D possibly TRBD1 on 5 matching bases. The CDR3 extends over 14 amino acids. Per germline, CDR1 KGHSH and CDR2 LQKENI. The germline V and J ends were trimmed by 0 bases and 3 bases, with 8 bases remaining between them. The CDR3 nucleotides are TGTGCCAGCTCACCACCAGCAGGGCACACTGAAGCTTTCTTT. It specifies CASSPPAGHTEAFF.

The V gene is TRBV6-1, the J gene TRBJ2-1, with TRBD1 matching over 7 bases. The V gene end was trimmed by 2 bases and the J gene end by 6 bases; junction bases not matched to a gene: 10. Germline V gene lookup returns CDR1 MNHNS and CDR2 SASEGT. The CDR3 runs 16 residues. The CDR3 loop is CASSESTGLGTNEQFF. CDR3 DNA sequence: TGTGCCAGCAGTGAATCGACAGGGTTGGGGACCAATGAGCAGTTCTTC.

This clone showed up many times. The rearrangement joins TRBV6-1 to TRBJ1-6; D ambiguous. CDR1 is MNHNS, CDR2 SASEGT, per germline. The germline V and J ends were trimmed by 2 bases and 6 bases, with 8 bases remaining between them. There are 14 residues in the CDR3. The chain's CDR3 is CASSESLGNSPLHF. The CDR3 DNA is TGTGCCAGCAGTGAATCCCTAGGTAATTCACCCCTCCACTTT.

The V gene is TRBV5-6, the J gene TRBJ2-1; D unclear. CDR3 length equals 14 residues. Trimming shortened V by 1 base and J by 9 bases, and 14 bases separated the two germline ends. The germline gives CDR1 SGHDT, CDR2 YYEEEE. Written as DNA, the CDR3 is TGTGCCAGCAGCTTGCGCCCCGCCTACGGTGAGCAGTTCTTC. Translating gives CASSLRPAYGEQFF.

Within the sample, this clone is medium-sized (0.01 to 0.1%). V and J are TRBV21-1 and TRBJ1-5. TRBV21-1 has pseudogene status. The CDR3 length is 19 residues. This CDR3 reads CASSPWVRRPPRGNQPQHF. The CDR3 DNA sequence: TGTGCCAGCAGCCCCTGGGTTAGACGACCCCCTCGGGGCAATCAGCCCCAGCATTTT.

This clone was detected only a few times. The chain couples TRBV2 to TRBJ1-6; 9 bases match TRBD1. The length of the CDR3 is 14 residues. Unmatched junction bases numbered 3, after V lost 6 bases and J lost 6 bases. Germline V gene lookup returns CDR1 SNHLY and CDR2 FYNNEI. The CDR3 bases are TGTGCCAGCAGCCGGGACAGGGCTAATTCACCCCTCCACTTT. It specifies CASSRDRANSPLHF.

Only one count was recorded for this clone. J is TRBJ1-6 and V is TRBV11-2; D is unresolved. Trimming stripped 1 base from V and 6 bases from J, with 4 bases between. Germline values: CDR1 SGHAT, CDR2 FQNNGV. The CDR3 has 13 amino acids. The chain's CDR3 is CASSLGGNSPLHF. CDR3 bases: TGTGCCAGCAGCTTAGGCGGTAATTCACCCCTCCACTTT.

The chain couples TRBV18 to TRBJ2-3, with 8 bases aligning to TRBD1. J gave up 6 bases and V 2 bases, and 10 bases lay outside the gene matches. Germline CDR1 is KGHSH and CDR2 is LQKENI. The CDR3 contains 16 residues. The DNA of the CDR3 is TGTGCCAGCTCACCATTTCCAGGGGGCAATCCGGATACGCAGTATTTT. Protein: CASSPFPGGNPDTQYF. The full variable domain, rest sourced from reference TRBV18 and TRBJ2-3, is NAGVMQNPRHLVRRRGQEARLRCSPMKGHSHVYWYRQLPEEGLKFMVYLQKENIIDESGMPKERFSAEFPKEGPSILRIQQVVRGDSAAYFCASSPFPGGNPDTQYFGPGTRLTVL.

The chain combines TRBV7-9 with TRBJ1-5; tentative D call: TRBD1 (5 bases). CDR1 and CDR2 from the germline V gene are SEHNR and FQNEAQ (reference sequence). The CDR3 contains 15 residues. The germline V and J ends were trimmed by 1 base and 2 bases, with 9 bases remaining between them. The CDR3 loop reads CASSLGKGGNQPQHF. CDR3 DNA: TGTGCCAGCAGCTTAGGGAAAGGGGGCAATCAGCCCCAGCATTTT.

This clone has a single count. This chain joins TRBV9 and TRBJ2-1; 9 bases match TRBD2. The CDR3 runs 16 residues. CDR1 is SGDLS, CDR2 YYNGEE, per germline. The J segment lost 7 bases and the V segment lost 3 bases, leaving 11 bases of the junction unmatched. CDR3 residues: CASSGNSGGQGNEQFF. CDR3 sequence (DNA): TGTGCCAGCAGCGGTAATAGCGGGGGCCAAGGGAATGAGCAGTTCTTC.

The rearrangement joins TRBV18 to TRBJ2-7, with D possibly called TRBD1 or TRBD2 (5 bases each). Trimming removed 1 base at V and 0 bases at J, with 10 bases between. CDR1 is KGHSH and CDR2 is LQKENI in the germline V gene. The CDR3 runs to 15 residues. The CDR3 DNA follows: TGTGCCAGCTCACCACTGGACACTAGCTCCTACGAGCAGTACTTC. This codes for CASSPLDTSSYEQYF.

This chain joins TRBV19 and TRBJ2-2; 9 bases agree with TRBD1. The length of the CDR3 is 15 residues. The V and J ends lost 8 bases and 4 bases, in that order; junction bases with no gene match: 8. The germline V gene has CDR1 LNHDA and CDR2 SQIVND (reference sequence). CDR3 sequence (DNA): TGTGCCAGTCTATCGGGGACAGGGTTCACCGGGGAGCTGTTTTTT. This encodes CASLSGTGFTGELFF.

The rearrangement uses TRBV9 and TRBJ1-6; D remains ambiguous. CDR3 size: 14 residues. Trimming left V 0 bases short and J 7 bases short, with 8 bases between. The V gene's germline CDR1 is SGDLS and CDR2 YYNGEE. The CDR3 nucleotides read TGTGCCAGCAGCGTAGCTGACGGGAATTCACCCCTCCACTTT. Protein: CASSVADGNSPLHF.

The rearrangement uses TRBV9 and TRBJ2-2; TRBD2 matches 7 bases. V lost 2 bases to trimming and J lost 6 bases; unmatched junction nucleotides: 13. The CDR3 consists of 17 residues. Germline V gives CDR1 SGDLS, CDR2 YYNGEE. In DNA, the CDR3 is TGTGCCAGCAGCGTCGGGAACCCCGGGACTAAATCCGGGGAGCTGTTTTTT. It is translated as CASSVGNPGTKSGELFF.

This sequence joins TRBV11-2 and TRBJ2-1; TRBD2 agrees at 13 bases. Germline V gives CDR1 SGHAT, CDR2 FQNNGV. Trimming removed 6 bases from V and 5 bases from J; junction bases left unmatched: 10. The CDR3 length is 17 residues. The CDR3 DNA sequence: TGTGCCAGCAGTCGCGGACTAGCGGGGGCTGCGAACAATGAGCAGTTCTTC. The encoded protein is CASSRGLAGAANNEQFF.

As DNA, the CDR3 is TGCAGCGTTGAAGAGGGGGTAGCTTTCTTT. Translated: CSVEEGVAFF. The chain uses TRBV29-1 and TRBJ1-1; perhaps TRBD1 as D (5 bases). The germline V gene has CDR1 SQVTM and CDR2 ANQGSEA. This CDR3 has 10 amino acids. Trimming left V 0 bases short and J 10 bases short, with 6 bases between.

This clone was observed a few times. The chain couples TRBV7-9 to TRBJ1-4; D is possibly TRBD1 (5 bases). The CDR3 spans 14 residues. Germline V gene sequence: CDR1 SEHNR, CDR2 FQNEAQ (reference sequence). Trimming removed 0 bases from V and 7 bases from J, with 9 bases in between. In DNA, the CDR3 is TGTGCCAGCAGCTTAGCTACCGGGGGTGAAAAACTGTTTTTT. This gives the protein CASSLATGGEKLFF.